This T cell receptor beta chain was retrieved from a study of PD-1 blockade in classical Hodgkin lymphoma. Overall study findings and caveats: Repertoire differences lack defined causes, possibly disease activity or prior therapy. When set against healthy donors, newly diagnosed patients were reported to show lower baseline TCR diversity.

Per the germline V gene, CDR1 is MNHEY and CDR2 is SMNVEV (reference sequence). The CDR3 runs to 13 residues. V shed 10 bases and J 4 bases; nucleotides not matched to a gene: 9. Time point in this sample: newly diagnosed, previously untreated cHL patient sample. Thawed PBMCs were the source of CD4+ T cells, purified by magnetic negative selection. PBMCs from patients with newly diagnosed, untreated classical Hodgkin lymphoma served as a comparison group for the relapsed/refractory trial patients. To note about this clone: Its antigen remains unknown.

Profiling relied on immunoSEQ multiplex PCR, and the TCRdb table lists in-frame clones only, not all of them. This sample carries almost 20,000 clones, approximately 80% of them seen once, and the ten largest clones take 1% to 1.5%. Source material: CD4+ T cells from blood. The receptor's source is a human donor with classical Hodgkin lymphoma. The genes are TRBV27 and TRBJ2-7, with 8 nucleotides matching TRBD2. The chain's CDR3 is CATRNRGGYEQYF. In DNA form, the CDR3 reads TGTGCCACCCGAAACCGGGGGGGTTACGAGCAGTACTTC.